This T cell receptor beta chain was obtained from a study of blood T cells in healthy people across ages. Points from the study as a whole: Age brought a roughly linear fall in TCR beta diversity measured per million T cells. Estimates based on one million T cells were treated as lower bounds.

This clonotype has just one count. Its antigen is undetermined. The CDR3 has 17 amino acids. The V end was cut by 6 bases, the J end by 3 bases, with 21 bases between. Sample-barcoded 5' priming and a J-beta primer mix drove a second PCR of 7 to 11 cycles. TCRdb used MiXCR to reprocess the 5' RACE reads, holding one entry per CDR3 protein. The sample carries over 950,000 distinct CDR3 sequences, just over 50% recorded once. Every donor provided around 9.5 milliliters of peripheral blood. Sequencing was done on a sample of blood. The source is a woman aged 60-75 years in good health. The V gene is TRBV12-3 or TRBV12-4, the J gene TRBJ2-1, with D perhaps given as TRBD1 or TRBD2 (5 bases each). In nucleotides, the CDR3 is TGTGCCAGCAGCCACTCGGGACCACCTCCTGACTACAATGAGCAGTTCTTC. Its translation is CASSHSGPPPDYNEQFF.